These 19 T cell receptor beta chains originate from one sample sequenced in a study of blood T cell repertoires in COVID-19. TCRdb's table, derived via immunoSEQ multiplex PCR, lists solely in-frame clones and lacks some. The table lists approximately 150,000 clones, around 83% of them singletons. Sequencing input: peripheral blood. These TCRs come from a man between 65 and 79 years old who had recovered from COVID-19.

The CDR3 spells CAISERPRAGQETQYF. The CDR3 DNA follows: TGTGCCATCAGTGAGCGCCCCAGGGCGGGACAAGAGACCCAGTACTTC. The V gene is TRBV10-3, the J gene TRBJ2-5; tentatively, D is TRBD2 (6 bases). CDR3 length: 16 residues. V dropped 2 bases and J dropped 2 bases, with 15 bases sitting between them. Germline CDR1 is ENHRY and CDR2 is SYGVKD.

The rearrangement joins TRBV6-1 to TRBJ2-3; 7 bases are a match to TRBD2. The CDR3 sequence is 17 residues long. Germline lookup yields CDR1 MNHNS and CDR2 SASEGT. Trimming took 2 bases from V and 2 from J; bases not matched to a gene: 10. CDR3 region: CASSEIVGGGHTDTQYF. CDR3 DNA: TGTGCCAGCAGTGAAATAGTTGGGGGAGGGCACACAGATACGCAGTATTTT.

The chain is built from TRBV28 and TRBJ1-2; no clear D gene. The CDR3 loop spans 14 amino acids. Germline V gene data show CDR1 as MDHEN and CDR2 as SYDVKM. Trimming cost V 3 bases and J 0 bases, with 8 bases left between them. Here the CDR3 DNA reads TGTGCCAGCAGTTTGAACAGAGCTAACTATGGCTACACCTTC. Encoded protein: CASSLNRANYGYTF.

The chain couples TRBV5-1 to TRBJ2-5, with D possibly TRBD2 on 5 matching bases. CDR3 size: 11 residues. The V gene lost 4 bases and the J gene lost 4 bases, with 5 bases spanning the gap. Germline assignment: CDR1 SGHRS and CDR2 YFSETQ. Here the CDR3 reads CASSEGETQYF. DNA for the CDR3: TGCGCCAGCAGCGAGGGAGAGACCCAGTACTTC. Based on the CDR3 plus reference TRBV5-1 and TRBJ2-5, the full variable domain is KAGVTQTPRYLIKTRGQQVTLSCSPISGHRSVSWYQQTPGQGLQFLFEYFSETQRNKGNFPGRFSGRQFSNSRSEMNVSTLELGDSALYLCASSEGETQYFGPGTRLLVL.

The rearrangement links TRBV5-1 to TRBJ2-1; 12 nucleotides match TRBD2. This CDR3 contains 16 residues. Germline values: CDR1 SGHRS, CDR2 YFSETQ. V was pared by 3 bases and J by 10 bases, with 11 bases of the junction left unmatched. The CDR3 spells CASSSGPGLAGYEQFF. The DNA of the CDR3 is TGCGCCAGCAGCTCGGGACCGGGACTAGCGGGTTACGAGCAGTTCTTC.

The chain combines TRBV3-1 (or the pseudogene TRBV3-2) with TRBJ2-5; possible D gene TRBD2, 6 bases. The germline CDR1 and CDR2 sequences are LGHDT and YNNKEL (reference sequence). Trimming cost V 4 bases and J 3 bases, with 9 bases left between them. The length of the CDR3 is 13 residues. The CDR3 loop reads CASSLAVKETQYF. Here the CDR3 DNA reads TGTGCCAGCAGCCTAGCGGTTAAAGAGACCCAGTACTTC.

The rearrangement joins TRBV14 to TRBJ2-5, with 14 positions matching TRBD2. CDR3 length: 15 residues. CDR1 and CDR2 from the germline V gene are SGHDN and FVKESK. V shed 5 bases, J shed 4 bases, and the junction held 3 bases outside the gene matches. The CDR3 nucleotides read TGTGCCAGCAGCTCGGGACTAGCGGGAGTAGAGACCCAGTACTTC. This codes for CASSSGLAGVETQYF.

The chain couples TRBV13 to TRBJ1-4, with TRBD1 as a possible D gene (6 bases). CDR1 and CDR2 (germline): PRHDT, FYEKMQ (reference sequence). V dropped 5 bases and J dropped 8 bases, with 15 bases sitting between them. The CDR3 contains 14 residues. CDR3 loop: CASSVQGHLEKLFF. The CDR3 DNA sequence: TGTGCCAGCAGCGTTCAGGGGCACCTGGAAAAACTGTTTTTT.

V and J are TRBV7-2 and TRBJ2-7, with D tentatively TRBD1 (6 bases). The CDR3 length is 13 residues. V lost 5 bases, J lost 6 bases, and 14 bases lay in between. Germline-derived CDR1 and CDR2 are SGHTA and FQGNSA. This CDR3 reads CASSPGGQTEQYF. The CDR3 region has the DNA TGTGCCAGCAGCCCAGGAGGACAGACCGAGCAGTACTTC.

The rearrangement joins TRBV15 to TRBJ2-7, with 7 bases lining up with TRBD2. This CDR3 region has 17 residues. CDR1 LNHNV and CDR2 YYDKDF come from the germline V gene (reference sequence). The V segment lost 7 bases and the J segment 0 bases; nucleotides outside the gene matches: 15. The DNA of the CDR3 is TGTGCCACCAAAAATACGAGCGGGACCCGAAGCTCCTACGAGCAGTACTTC. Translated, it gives CATKNTSGTRSSYEQYF.

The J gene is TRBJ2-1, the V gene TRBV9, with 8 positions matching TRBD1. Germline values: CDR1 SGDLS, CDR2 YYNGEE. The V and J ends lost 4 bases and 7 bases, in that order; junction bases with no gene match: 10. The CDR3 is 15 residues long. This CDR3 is CASSPRQGSMNEQFF. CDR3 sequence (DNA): TGTGCCAGCAGCCCCAGACAGGGGAGTATGAATGAGCAGTTCTTC.

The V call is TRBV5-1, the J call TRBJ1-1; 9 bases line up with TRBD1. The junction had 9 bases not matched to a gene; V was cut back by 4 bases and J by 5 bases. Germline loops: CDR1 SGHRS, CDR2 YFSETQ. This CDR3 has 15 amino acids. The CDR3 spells CASSLGQGKGTEAFF. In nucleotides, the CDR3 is TGCGCCAGCAGCCTAGGACAGGGGAAAGGAACTGAAGCTTTCTTT. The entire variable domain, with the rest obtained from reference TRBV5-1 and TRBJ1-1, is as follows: KAGVTQTPRYLIKTRGQQVTLSCSPISGHRSVSWYQQTPGQGLQFLFEYFSETQRNKGNFPGRFSGRQFSNSRSEMNVSTLELGDSALYLCASSLGQGKGTEAFFGQGTRLTVV.

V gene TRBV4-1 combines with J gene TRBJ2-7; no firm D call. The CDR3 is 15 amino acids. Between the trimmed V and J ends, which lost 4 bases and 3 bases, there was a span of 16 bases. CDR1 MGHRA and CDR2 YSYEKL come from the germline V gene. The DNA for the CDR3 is TGCGCCAGCAGCCTTATGACGGGTCCAGTCTACGAGCAGTACTTC. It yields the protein CASSLMTGPVYEQYF.

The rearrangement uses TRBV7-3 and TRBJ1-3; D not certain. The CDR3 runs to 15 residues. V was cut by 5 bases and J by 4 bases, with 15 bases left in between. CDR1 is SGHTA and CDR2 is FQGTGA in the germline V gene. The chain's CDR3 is CASSQHPQLGNTIYF. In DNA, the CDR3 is TGTGCCAGCAGCCAACACCCCCAATTGGGAAACACCATATATTTT.

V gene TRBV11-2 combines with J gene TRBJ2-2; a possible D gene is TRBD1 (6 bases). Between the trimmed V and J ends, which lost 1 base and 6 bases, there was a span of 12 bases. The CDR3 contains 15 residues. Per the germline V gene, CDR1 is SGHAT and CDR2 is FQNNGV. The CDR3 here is CASSLGTGWAGELFF. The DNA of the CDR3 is TGTGCCAGCAGCTTAGGAACAGGGTGGGCCGGGGAGCTGTTTTTT.

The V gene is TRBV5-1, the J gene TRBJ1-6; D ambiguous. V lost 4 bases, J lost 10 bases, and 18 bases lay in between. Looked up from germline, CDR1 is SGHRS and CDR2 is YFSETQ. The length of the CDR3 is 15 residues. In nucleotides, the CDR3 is TGCGCCAGCAGCCCTGGGGTCGGGATTCAGTCACCCCTCCACTTT. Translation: CASSPGVGIQSPLHF. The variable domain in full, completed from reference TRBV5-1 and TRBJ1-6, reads KAGVTQTPRYLIKTRGQQVTLSCSPISGHRSVSWYQQTPGQGLQFLFEYFSETQRNKGNFPGRFSGRQFSNSRSEMNVSTLELGDSALYLCASSPGVGIQSPLHFGNGTRLTVT.

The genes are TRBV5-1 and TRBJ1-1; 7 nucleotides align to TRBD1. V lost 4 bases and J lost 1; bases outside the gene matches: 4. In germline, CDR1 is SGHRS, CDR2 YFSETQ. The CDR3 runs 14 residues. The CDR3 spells CASSPGGQNTEAFF. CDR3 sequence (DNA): TGCGCCAGCAGCCCAGGGGGACAGAACACTGAAGCTTTCTTT.

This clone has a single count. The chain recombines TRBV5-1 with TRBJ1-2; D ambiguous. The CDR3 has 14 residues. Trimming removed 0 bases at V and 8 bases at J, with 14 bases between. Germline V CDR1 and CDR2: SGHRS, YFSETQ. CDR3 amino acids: CASSLEPPSGGYTF. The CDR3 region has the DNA TGCGCCAGCAGCTTGGAACCGCCAAGCGGGGGCTACACCTTC.

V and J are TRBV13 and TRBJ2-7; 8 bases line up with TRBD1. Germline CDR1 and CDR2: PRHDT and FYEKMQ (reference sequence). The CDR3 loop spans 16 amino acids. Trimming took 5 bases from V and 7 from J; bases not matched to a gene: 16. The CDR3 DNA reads TGTGCCAGCAGCGAAGGGGGACAGGACGTATTGGGGGAGCAGTACTTC. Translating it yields CASSEGGQDVLGEQYF.